This T cell receptor beta chain stems from a study of a mutant IDH1 vaccine in newly diagnosed glioma. General study findings and limits: Apparently unrelated to pseudoprogression were changes in the top peripheral T cell clonotypes.

TCRdb keeps only in-frame clones here, not all; method: immunoSEQ multiplex PCR. The sample records some 33,000 clones, roughly 80% being singletons. CDR3 size: 14 residues. The germline V gene encodes CDR1 GTSNPN and CDR2 SVGIG (reference sequence). V shed 4 bases and J shed 8 bases, with 18 bases lying between them. As to time point: week 35, safety follow-up. Vaccination used 300 ug of mutant IDH1 20-mer peptide per dose, with topical imiquimod. Of note for this clone: Antigen: not known.

This specimen was PBMCs, taken from a glioma patient whose treatment included an IDH1 peptide vaccine. The rearrangement uses TRBV30 and TRBJ2-1; D is possibly TRBD2 (6 bases). This clonotype originated in a woman younger than 45 with glioma. Some clones in this sample may be carry-over from other donors' samples. The CDR3 protein is CAWTQSGSTDEQFF. Here the CDR3 DNA reads TGTGCCTGGACTCAATCCGGGAGCACGGATGAGCAGTTCTTC.